This TCR beta chain was captured in a study of blood T cell repertoires in COVID-19. Trimming pared 2 bases from V and 5 bases from J, leaving 6 bases between. The CDR3 length is 13 residues. Germline V gene sequence: CDR1 SSHAT, CDR2 FNYEAQ (reference sequence). TCRdb's table, derived via immunoSEQ multiplex PCR, lists solely in-frame clones and lacks some. The data show 230,000 or so clones, around 85% seen once. Sample: peripheral blood. The receptor was derived from a human donor in a cohort sampled during active COVID-19. The chain links TRBV7-7 to TRBJ2-2; D unclear. The CDR3: CASSLSVTGELFF. DNA of the CDR3: TGTGCCAGCAGCTTATCTGTAACCGGGGAGCTGTTTTTT.